Described below is a single T cell receptor (beta chain) sequence and its context. J was trimmed by 5 bases and V by 5 bases; bases with no gene match: 9. In germline, CDR1 is MDHEN, CDR2 SYDVKM. This CDR3 spans 14 amino acids. These data belong to a study of blood T cell repertoires in COVID-19. Across the study: Some COVID-19 samples were acute and others convalescent; all came from the United States, Italy and Spain.

Donors in Cohort 3 who had recovered were those with two negative PCRs, healthcare professional clearance, or resolution of their symptoms. In the original processing: Cell counts per sample came from amplifying reference gene primers. TCRdb's copy holds only in-frame clones and misses some; the assay was immunoSEQ multiplex PCR. V and J calls and clone size are those listed in that table; D and trimming were worked out from the DNA. The repertoire holds 150,000 to 200,000 clones, with 70% to 85% as singletons. The receptor was derived from a woman aged 45-65 years who had recovered from COVID-19. The specimen sequenced was PBMCs or T cells enriched from blood (not recorded which). The J gene is TRBJ2-7, the V gene TRBV28; 7 positions agree with TRBD2. DNA for the CDR3: TGTGCCAGCAGTCGAGGCGGGAGTTACCACGAGCAGTACTTC. The encoded protein is CASSRGGSYHEQYF.